This entry lists 20 T cell receptor beta chains sequenced from one sample in a study of blood T cell repertoires in COVID-19 (dated by TCRdb to 2018 to 2021). The library was obtained by the immunoSEQ multiplex PCR assay. TCRdb re-hosts the immuneACCESS table, in-frame sequences only. Its copies lack some clones; in the studies checked, an unresolved V gene accounts for under half of them, and the cause for the rest is not known. Present in this sample are a few hundred thousand clones, about 90% of which were seen just once. The ten largest clonotypes hold over 3.5% of the sample. The sequenced sample consisted of peripheral blood. These receptors were collected from a woman aged 40-49 years with acute or convalescent COVID-19.

The chain uses TRBV2 and TRBJ1-1; unclear D gene. Deletions cut 7 bases from V and 1 base from J, with 10 bases between. Germline V gives CDR1 SNHLY, CDR2 FYNNEI. The CDR3 runs to 13 residues. The CDR3 protein is CASTPYANTEAFF. As DNA, the CDR3 is TGTGCCAGCACCCCCTACGCGAACACTGAAGCTTTCTTT.

CDR3 in amino acids: CASSAQGRNEQFF. The CDR3 coding sequence is TGTGCCAGCAGCGCACAGGGGCGGAATGAGCAGTTCTTC. J is TRBJ2-1 and V is TRBV11-2; the match to TRBD1 covers 7 bases. CDR1 SGHAT and CDR2 FQNNGV come from the germline V gene. Trimming cost V 5 bases and J 7 bases; bases outside gene matches: 5. This CDR3 has 13 amino acids.

The CDR3 sequence is CASSMTGLETQYF. The CDR3 bases are TGTGCCAGCAGTATGACAGGGCTTGAGACCCAGTACTTC. The rearrangement uses TRBV6-5 and TRBJ2-5, with TRBD1 matching 7 bases. This CDR3 spans 13 amino acids. Germline V CDR1 and CDR2: MNHEY, SVGAGI. Unmatched junction bases numbered 5, after V lost 5 bases and J lost 5 bases.

The chain recombines TRBV12-3 or TRBV12-4 with TRBJ2-7; a weak D match, TRBD2 (5 bases). The V end lost 7 bases, the J end lost 0 bases, and 10 bases lay between the germline ends. The CDR3 totals 13 residues. Here the CDR3 reads CASTWTGSYEQYV. CDR3 DNA: TGTGCCAGCACTTGGACTGGCTCCTACGAGCAGTACGTC.

The sample holds one count of this clone. The gene calls are TRBV5-4 and TRBJ1-1; the D gene is possibly TRBD1 (5 bases). The CDR3 extends over 13 amino acids. The germline V and J ends were trimmed by 0 bases and 6 bases, with 9 bases remaining between them. Germline CDR1 SGHNT, CDR2 YYREEE (reference sequence). The CDR3 bases are TGTGCCAGCAGCTTGGGGGGGAGGGCTGAAGCTTTCTTT. Residues: CASSLGGRAEAFF.

The chain is built from TRBV6-5 and TRBJ1-1; 9 nucleotides align to TRBD1. After removal of 6 bases from V and 5 bases from J, the junction contained 10 bases not matched to a gene. The CDR3 is 15 amino acids. Germline V gives CDR1 MNHEY, CDR2 SVGAGI. CDR3 loop: CASSRDRARGTEAFF. The CDR3 DNA reads TGTGCCAGCAGCAGGGACAGGGCGAGGGGTACTGAAGCTTTCTTT.

The V call is TRBV7-8, the J call TRBJ1-4, with D hard to call. The CDR3 totals 14 residues. In germline, CDR1 is SGHVS, CDR2 FQNEAQ. V was pared by 3 bases and J by 3 bases, with 8 bases between. CDR3 in amino acids: CASSFESANEKLFF. CDR3 in DNA: TGTGCCAGCAGCTTTGAGTCTGCTAATGAAAAACTGTTTTTT.

The chain recombines TRBV27 with TRBJ1-5, with 11 bases matching TRBD1. The CDR3 totals 18 residues. J lost 1 base, V lost 6 bases, and 11 bases had no gene match. Germline assignment: CDR1 MNHEY and CDR2 SMNVEV (reference sequence). The CDR3 nucleotides read TGTGCCAGCAGCTCTAGGGACAGGGGGGAAGTAAGCAATCAGCCCCAGCATTTT. Its translation: CASSSRDRGEVSNQPQHF.

The table lists this clone with a count of one. The chain has TRBV5-5 and TRBJ1-3, with D perhaps matching TRBD1 (5 bases). CDR3 length: 15 residues. Trimming took 1 base from V and 8 from J, leaving 16 bases between them. CDR1 and CDR2 from the germline V gene are SGHKS and YYEKEE (reference sequence). Written as DNA, the CDR3 is TGTGCCAGCAGCTTGACACACGGGGACTGGGACACCATATATTTT. Translated, it gives CASSLTHGDWDTIYF.

The chain employs TRBV5-6 and TRBJ2-1; a weak D match, TRBD1 (6 bases). Germline-derived CDR1 and CDR2 are SGHDT and YYEEEE. The CDR3 extends over 11 amino acids. Trimming took 4 bases from V and 16 from J, leaving 15 bases between them. The DNA for the CDR3 is TGTGCCAGCAGCAGGGGGATATACCTCTTCTTC. It codes for CASSRGIYLFF.

The chain couples TRBV10-3 to TRBJ1-1; D is unclear. Germline loops: CDR1 ENHRY, CDR2 SYGVKD. Trimming left V 6 bases short and J 4 bases short, with 12 bases between. This CDR3 spans 13 amino acids. The CDR3 nucleotides are TGTGCCATCAGGACCTCGGAGGGCACTGAAGCTTTCTTT. It codes for CAIRTSEGTEAFF.

The V call is TRBV21-1, the J call TRBJ1-4; TRBD1 is the table's D call, not checked against the DNA. TRBV21-1 is deemed a pseudogene. This CDR3 contains 16 residues. The CDR3 bases are TGTGCCAGCAGCAAAGTTCTCGACAGGGGAGGTGAAAAACTGTTTTTT. It specifies CASSKVLDRGGEKLFF.

This rearrangement joins TRBV11-2 to TRBJ1-1; 8 bases fit TRBD1. Germline V gene lookup returns CDR1 SGHAT and CDR2 FQNNGV. V was pared by 1 base and J by 6 bases, with 7 bases of the junction left unmatched. The CDR3 spans 15 residues. In DNA form, the CDR3 reads TGTGCCAGCAGCTTAGTCAACAGGGGGTTTGCTGAAGCTTTCTTT. Translating gives CASSLVNRGFAEAFF.

The chain carries TRBV10-2 and TRBJ2-3; unclear D gene. The CDR3 covers 15 residues. Germline V lookup: CDR1 WSHSY, CDR2 SAAADI. Trimming pared 10 bases from V and 2 bases from J, leaving 19 bases between. The CDR3 DNA follows: TGCGCCATCAATACGAGAGACACCGACACAGATACGCAGTATTTT. Translating it yields CAINTRDTDTDTQYF.

The chain joins TRBV7-8 to TRBJ1-2, with D possibly matching TRBD1 (5 bases). The length of the CDR3 is 14 residues. The V gene's germline CDR1 is SGHVS and CDR2 FQNEAQ. The V end was cut by 5 bases, the J end by 4 bases, with 14 bases between. Written as DNA, the CDR3 is TGTGCCAGCAGCCTCGTCCTCGGGGGCTATGGCTACACCTTC. Translated: CASSLVLGGYGYTF.

The chain uses TRBV7-6 and TRBJ1-4; 8 nucleotides line up with TRBD1. The germline gives CDR1 SGHVS, CDR2 FNYEAQ. This CDR3 region has 15 residues. Trimming removed 4 bases from V and 8 bases from J; junction bases left unmatched: 9. The CDR3 sequence is CASSSGQGEGEKLFF. Here the CDR3 DNA reads TGTGCCAGCAGCTCCGGACAGGGAGAAGGGGAAAAACTGTTTTTT.

The rearrangement links TRBV5-5 to TRBJ1-2, with 12 bases that match TRBD1. The CDR3 is 19 residues long. The germline gives CDR1 SGHKS, CDR2 YYEKEE (reference sequence). With V trimmed by 4 bases and J by 4 bases, 17 bases remained unmatched. The CDR3 DNA follows: TGTGCCAGCAGCCCCGTTCTCCCCCTCCGGGACAGGGGGCTCTATGGCTACACCTTC. It is translated as CASSPVLPLRDRGLYGYTF. The full variable domain, in which reference TRBV5-5 and TRBJ1-2 provide the parts outside the CDR3, is DAGVTQSPTHLIKTRGQQVTLRCSPISGHKSVSWYQQVLGQGPQFIFQYYEKEERGRGNFPDRFSARQFPNYSSELNVNALLLGDSALYLCASSPVLPLRDRGLYGYTFGSGTRLTVV.

This clone was detected only once. The chain is built from TRBV4-1 and TRBJ2-1; weak D call: TRBD1 (7 bases). With 0 bases removed from V and 6 bases from J, the gap between germline ends came to 15 bases. The CDR3 runs to 16 residues. Germline CDR1 and CDR2: MGHRA and YSYEKL. The CDR3 here is CASSQDRQGGGNEQFF. In DNA, the CDR3 is TGCGCCAGCAGCCAAGATCGCCAGGGGGGAGGCAATGAGCAGTTCTTC.

The chain joins TRBV11-2 to TRBJ1-1; D is possibly TRBD1 (6 bases). V shed 5 bases and J shed 8 bases, with 18 bases lying between them. Per the germline V gene, CDR1 is SGHAT and CDR2 is FQNNGV. The CDR3 length is 14 residues. The CDR3 region is CASSPSGTPSEAFF. The CDR3 DNA reads TGTGCCAGCAGCCCCTCCGGGACACCCTCAGAAGCTTTCTTT. Full variable domain (remainder filled in from reference TRBV11-2 and TRBJ1-1): EAGVAQSPRYKIIEKRQSVAFWCNPISGHATLYWYQQILGQGPKLLIQFQNNGVVDDSQLPKDRFSAERLKGVDSTLKIQPAKLEDSAVYLCASSPSGTPSEAFFGQGTRLTVV.

This clone was recorded only once. The chain uses TRBV9 and TRBJ2-1; 11 bases fit TRBD2. The CDR3 is made up of 17 amino acids. The junction had 5 bases not matched to a gene; V was cut back by 3 bases and J by 0 bases. CDR1 is SGDLS and CDR2 is YYNGEE in the germline V gene. The CDR3, as DNA: TGTGCCAGCAGCGGGCGGACTAGCGGGTCCTCCTACAATGAGCAGTTCTTC. Protein: CASSGRTSGSSYNEQFF.